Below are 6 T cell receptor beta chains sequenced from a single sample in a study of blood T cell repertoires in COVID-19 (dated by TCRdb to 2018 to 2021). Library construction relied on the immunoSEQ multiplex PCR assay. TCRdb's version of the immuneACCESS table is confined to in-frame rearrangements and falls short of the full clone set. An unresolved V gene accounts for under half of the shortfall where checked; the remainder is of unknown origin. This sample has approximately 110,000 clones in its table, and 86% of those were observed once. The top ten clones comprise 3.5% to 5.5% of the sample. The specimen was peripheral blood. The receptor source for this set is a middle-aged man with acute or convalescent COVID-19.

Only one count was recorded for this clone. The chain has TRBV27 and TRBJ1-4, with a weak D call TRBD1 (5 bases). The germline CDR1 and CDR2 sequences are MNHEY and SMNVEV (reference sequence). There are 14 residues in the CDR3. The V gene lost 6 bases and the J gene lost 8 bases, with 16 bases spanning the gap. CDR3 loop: CASREWAGKEKLFF. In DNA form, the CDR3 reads TGTGCCAGCAGGGAATGGGCAGGGAAGGAAAAACTGTTTTTT.

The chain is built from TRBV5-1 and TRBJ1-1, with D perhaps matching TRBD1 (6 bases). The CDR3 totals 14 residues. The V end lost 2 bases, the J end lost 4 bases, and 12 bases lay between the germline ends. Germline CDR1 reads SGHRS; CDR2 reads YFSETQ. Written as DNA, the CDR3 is TGCGCCAGCAGCTTACAGGGCGCTGGCACTGAAGCTTTCTTT. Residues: CASSLQGAGTEAFF.

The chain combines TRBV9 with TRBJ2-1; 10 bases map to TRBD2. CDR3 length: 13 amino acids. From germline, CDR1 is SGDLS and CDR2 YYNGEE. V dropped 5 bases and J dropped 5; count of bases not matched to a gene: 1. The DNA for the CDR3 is TGTGCCAGCAGTGGACTAGCGGACAATGAGCAGTTCTTC. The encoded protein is CASSGLADNEQFF.

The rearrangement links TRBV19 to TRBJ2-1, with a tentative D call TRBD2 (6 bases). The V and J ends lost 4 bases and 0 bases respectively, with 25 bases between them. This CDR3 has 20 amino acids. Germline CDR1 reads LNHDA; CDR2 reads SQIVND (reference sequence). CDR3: CASSTSRGDSTGSSYNEQFF. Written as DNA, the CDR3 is TGTGCCAGTAGTACTTCAAGAGGGGACTCCACTGGTAGCTCCTACAATGAGCAGTTCTTC.

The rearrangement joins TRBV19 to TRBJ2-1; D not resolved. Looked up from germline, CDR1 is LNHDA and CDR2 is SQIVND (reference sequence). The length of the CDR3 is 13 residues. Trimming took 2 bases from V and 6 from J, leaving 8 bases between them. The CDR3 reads CASSITYRNEQFF. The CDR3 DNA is TGTGCCAGTAGTATAACCTACCGCAATGAGCAGTTCTTC.

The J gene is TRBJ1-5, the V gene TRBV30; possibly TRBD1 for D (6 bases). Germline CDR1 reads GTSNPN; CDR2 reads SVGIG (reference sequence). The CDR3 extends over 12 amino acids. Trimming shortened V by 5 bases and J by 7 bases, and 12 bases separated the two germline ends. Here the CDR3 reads CAWGGQNQPQHF. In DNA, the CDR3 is TGTGCCTGGGGGGGCCAGAACCAGCCCCAGCATTTT.